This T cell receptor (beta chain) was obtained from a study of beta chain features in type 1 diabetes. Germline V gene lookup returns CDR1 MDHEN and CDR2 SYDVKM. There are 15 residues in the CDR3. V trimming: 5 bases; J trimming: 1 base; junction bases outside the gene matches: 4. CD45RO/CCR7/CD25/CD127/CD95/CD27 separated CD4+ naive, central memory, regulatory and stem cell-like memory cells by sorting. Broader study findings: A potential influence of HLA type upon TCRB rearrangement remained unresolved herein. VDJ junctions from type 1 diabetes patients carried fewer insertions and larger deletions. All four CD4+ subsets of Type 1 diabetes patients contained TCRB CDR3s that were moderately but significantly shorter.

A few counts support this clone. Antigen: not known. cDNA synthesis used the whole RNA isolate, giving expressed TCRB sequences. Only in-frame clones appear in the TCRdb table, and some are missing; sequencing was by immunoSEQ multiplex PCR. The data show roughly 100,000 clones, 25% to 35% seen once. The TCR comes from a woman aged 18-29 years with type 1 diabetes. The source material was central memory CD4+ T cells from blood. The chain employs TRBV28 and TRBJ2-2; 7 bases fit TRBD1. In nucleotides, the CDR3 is TGTGCCAGCAGTCGGCGACAGGGGAACACCGGGGAGCTGTTTTTT. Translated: CASSRRQGNTGELFF.